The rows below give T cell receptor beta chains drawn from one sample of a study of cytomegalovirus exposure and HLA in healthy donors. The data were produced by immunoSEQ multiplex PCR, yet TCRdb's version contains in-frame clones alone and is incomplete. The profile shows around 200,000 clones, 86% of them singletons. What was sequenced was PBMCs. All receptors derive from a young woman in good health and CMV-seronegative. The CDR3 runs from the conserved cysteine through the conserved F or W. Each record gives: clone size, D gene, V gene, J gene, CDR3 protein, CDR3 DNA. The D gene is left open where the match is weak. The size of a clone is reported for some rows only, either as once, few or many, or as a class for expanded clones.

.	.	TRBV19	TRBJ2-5	CASSMGDSGKTQYF	TGTGCCAGTAGTATGGGGGACTCAGGGAAGACCCAGTACTTC
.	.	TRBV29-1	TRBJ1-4	CSAAGLLNEKLFF	TGCAGCGCCGCGGGTTTACTCAATGAAAAACTGTTTTTT
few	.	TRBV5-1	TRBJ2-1	CASSLTPQGSSYNEQFF	TGCGCCAGCAGCTTGACCCCACAGGGAAGCTCCTACAATGAGCAGTTCTTC
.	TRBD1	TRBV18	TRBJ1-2	CASSHGTGGISNYGYTF	TGTGCCAGCTCACACGGGACAGGGGGTATTTCTAACTATGGCTACACCTTC
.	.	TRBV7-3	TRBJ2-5	CASSLLQSETQYF	TGTGCCAGCAGCTTACTCCAGTCGGAGACCCAGTACTTC
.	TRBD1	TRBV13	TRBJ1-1	CASSPDRDTEAFF	TGTGCCAGCAGCCCCGACAGGGACACTGAAGCTTTCTTT
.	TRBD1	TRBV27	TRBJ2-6	CASRPKLRTGGIPGANVLTF	TGTGCCAGCAGACCTAAGCTCAGGACAGGGGGCATCCCTGGGGCCAACGTCCTGACTTTC
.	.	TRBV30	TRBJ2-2	CAWSVQLTGELFF	TGTGCCTGGAGTGTACAGTTGACCGGGGAGCTGTTTTTT
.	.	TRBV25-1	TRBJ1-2	CASSEPDYGYTF	TGTGCCAGCAGTGAACCTGACTATGGCTACACCTTC
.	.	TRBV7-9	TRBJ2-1	CASSLSGQNEQFF	TGTGCCAGCAGCTTGTCCGGTCAAAATGAGCAGTTCTTC
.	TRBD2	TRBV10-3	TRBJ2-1	CAIRSEAGAPRNEQFF	TGTGCCATCAGATCAGAAGCGGGAGCCCCTCGGAATGAGCAGTTCTTC
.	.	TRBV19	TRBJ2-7	CASRGQTSSYEQYF	TGTGCCAGTCGTGGACAGACTTCCTCCTACGAGCAGTACTTC
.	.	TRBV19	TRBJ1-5	CASSVDGAQPQHF	TGTGCCAGTAGTGTCGACGGAGCGCAGCCCCAGCATTTT
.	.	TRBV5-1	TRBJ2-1	CASSLGGYNEQFF	TGCGCCAGCAGCTTGGGAGGGTACAATGAGCAGTTCTTC
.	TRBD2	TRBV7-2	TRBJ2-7	CASSLDSGDSSYEQYF	TGTGCCAGCAGCTTAGATAGCGGGGATAGCTCCTACGAGCAGTACTTC
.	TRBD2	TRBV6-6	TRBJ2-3	CASILAGGPTDTQYF	TGTGCCAGCATTCTAGCGGGAGGGCCTACAGATACGCAGTATTTT
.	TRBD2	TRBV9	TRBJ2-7	CASSVGSSGRAYEQYF	TGTGCCAGCAGCGTAGGTAGTAGCGGGAGGGCGTACGAGCAGTACTTC
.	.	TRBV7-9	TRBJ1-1	CSSSPPGGTEAFF	TGTTCCAGCAGCCCGCCGGGGGGGACTGAAGCTTTCTTT
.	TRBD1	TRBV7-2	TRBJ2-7	CASRLDRTTYEQYF	TGTGCCAGCAGGTTGGACAGGACAACCTACGAGCAGTACTTC
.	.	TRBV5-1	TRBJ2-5	CASSPAGQPIQETQYF	TGCGCCAGCAGCCCGGCCGGACAGCCTATCCAAGAGACCCAGTACTTC
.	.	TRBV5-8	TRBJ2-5	CASSRDRQETQYF	TGTGCCAGCAGCAGAGACAGGCAAGAGACCCAGTACTTC
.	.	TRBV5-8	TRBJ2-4	CASSFGGIAKNIQYF	TGTGCCAGCAGCTTTGGGGGGATAGCCAAAAACATTCAGTACTTC
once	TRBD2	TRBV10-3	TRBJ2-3	CAISEFAGGGDTQYF	TGTGCCATCAGTGAGTTCGCGGGAGGGGGAGATACGCAGTATTTT
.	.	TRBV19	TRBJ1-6	CASIRRVDYNSPLHF	TGTGCCAGTATCCGACGGGTGGACTATAATTCACCCCTCCACTTT
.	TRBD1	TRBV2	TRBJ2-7	CASSEAWTGGYEQYF	TGTGCCAGCAGTGAAGCTTGGACAGGGGGGTACGAGCAGTACTTC
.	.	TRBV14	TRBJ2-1	CASSQEHLNEQFF	TGTGCCAGCAGCCAAGAACACCTCAATGAGCAGTTCTTC
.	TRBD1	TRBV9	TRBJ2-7	CASSPGGSGYEQYF	TGTGCCAGCAGCCCAGGGGGATCTGGTTACGAGCAGTACTTC
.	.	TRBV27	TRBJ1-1	CASSFNLNTEAFF	TGTGCCAGCAGTTTTAACTTGAACACTGAAGCTTTCTTT
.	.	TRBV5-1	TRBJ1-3	CASSSQGFSGNTIYF	TGCGCCAGCAGCTCCCAGGGGTTCTCTGGAAACACCATATATTTT
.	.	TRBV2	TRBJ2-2	CASSQGQTYTGELFF	TGTGCCAGCTCCCAGGGGCAGACTTACACCGGGGAGCTGTTTTTT
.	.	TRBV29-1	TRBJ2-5	CSALIGVGETQYF	TGCAGCGCTCTCATAGGGGTAGGGGAGACCCAGTACTTC
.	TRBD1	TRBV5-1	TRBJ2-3	CASSVGQGIPDTQYF	TGCGCCAGCAGCGTCGGACAGGGGATCCCAGATACGCAGTATTTT
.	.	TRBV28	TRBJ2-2	CASARGLNTGELFF	TGTGCCAGCGCGCGGGGTTTAAACACCGGGGAGCTGTTTTTT
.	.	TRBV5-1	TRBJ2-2	CASSLEGQNTGELFF	TGCGCCAGCAGCTTGGAGGGACAAAACACCGGGGAGCTGTTTTTT
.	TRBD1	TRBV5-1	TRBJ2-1	CASSLERGRNYNEQFF	TGCGCCAGCAGCTTGGAGAGGGGGCGAAACTACAATGAGCAGTTCTTC
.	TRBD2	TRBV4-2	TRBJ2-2	CASSQEASGANTGELFF	TGTGCCAGCAGCCAAGAGGCTAGCGGAGCTAACACCGGGGAGCTGTTTTTT
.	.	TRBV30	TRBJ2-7	CAWNRQFSSYEQYF	TGTGCCTGGAATAGACAGTTCTCCTCCTACGAGCAGTACTTC
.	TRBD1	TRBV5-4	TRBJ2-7	CASSSWDRRDSEQYF	TGTGCCAGCAGCTCATGGGACAGGCGGGATAGCGAGCAGTACTTC
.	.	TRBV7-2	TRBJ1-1	CASSSSVNTEAFF	TGTGCCAGCAGCTCCTCGGTGAACACTGAAGCTTTCTTT
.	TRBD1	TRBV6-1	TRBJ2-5	CASSGGGSGQGWIETQYF	TGTGCCAGCAGTGGCGGAGGGTCGGGACAGGGGTGGATAGAGACCCAGTACTTC
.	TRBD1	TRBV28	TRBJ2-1	CASRTTGGSYNEQFF	TGTGCCAGCAGAACGACAGGGGGCTCCTACAATGAGCAGTTCTTC
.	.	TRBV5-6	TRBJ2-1	CASSLDQIDEQFF	TGTGCCAGCAGCTTGGACCAAATAGATGAGCAGTTCTTC
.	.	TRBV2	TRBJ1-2	CASRADGQPYGYTF	TGTGCCAGCAGGGCAGACGGACAACCTTATGGCTACACCTTC
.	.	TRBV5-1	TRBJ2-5	CASSPLSGQETQYF	TGCGCCAGCAGCCCTTTAAGCGGCCAAGAGACCCAGTACTTC
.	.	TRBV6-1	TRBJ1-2	CASPSKSSGYTF	TGTGCCAGCCCCAGTAAGTCTAGCGGCTACACCTTC
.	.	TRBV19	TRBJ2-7	CATTSGHEQYF	TGTGCCACCACGTCGGGTCACGAGCAGTACTTC
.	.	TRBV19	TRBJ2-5	CASTDGHSRRGTQYF	TGTGCCAGTACCGACGGACACTCCCGAAGGGGGACCCAGTACTTC
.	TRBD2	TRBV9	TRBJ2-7	CASSSHQTSGNYEQYF	TGTGCCAGCAGCTCCCACCAGACTAGCGGGAACTACGAGCAGTACTTC
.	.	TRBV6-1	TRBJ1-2	CASSEPGRANYGYTF	TGTGCCAGCAGTGAACCCGGCAGGGCTAATTATGGCTACACCTTC
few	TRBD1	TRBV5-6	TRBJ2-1	CASSWGTGLTYNEQFF	TGTGCCAGCAGCTGGGGGACAGGACTGACCTACAATGAGCAGTTCTTC
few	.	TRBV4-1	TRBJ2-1	CASSQLPPQGMNEQFF	TGCGCCAGCAGCCAACTACCCCCCCAGGGGATGAATGAGCAGTTCTTC
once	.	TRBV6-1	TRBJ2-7	CASSSGRESDEQYF	TGTGCCAGCAGTTCCGGAAGGGAGTCCGACGAGCAGTACTTC
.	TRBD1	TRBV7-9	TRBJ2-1	CASSLAGDRYNEQFF	TGTGCCAGCAGCTTAGCAGGGGACAGATACAATGAGCAGTTCTTC
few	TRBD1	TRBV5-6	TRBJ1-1	CASSSRTGTEAFF	TGTGCCAGCAGCTCTAGGACAGGCACTGAAGCTTTCTTT
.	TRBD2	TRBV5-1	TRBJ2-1	CASSLGIAGNEQFF	TGCGCCAGCAGCTTGGGTATAGCGGGAAATGAGCAGTTCTTC
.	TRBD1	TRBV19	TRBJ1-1	CASSSQGGTEAFF	TGTGCCAGTAGTAGCCAGGGGGGCACTGAAGCTTTCTTT
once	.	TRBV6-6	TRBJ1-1	CASSYDHRETEAFF	TGTGCCAGCAGTTACGATCACAGGGAAACTGAAGCTTTCTTT
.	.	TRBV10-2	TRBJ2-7	CASTGENEQYF	TGCGCCAGCACCGGGGAAAACGAGCAGTACTTC
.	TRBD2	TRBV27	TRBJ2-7	CASSVTGTSDYEQYF	TGTGCCAGCAGTGTAACCGGGACTAGCGACTACGAGCAGTACTTC
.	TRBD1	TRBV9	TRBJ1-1	CASSPEEAYRGKRTEAFF	TGTGCCAGCAGCCCCGAGGAAGCCTACAGGGGAAAGAGGACTGAAGCTTTCTTT